The rows below give T cell receptor beta chains drawn from one sample of a study of cytomegalovirus exposure and HLA in healthy donors. Repertoires were generated with immunoSEQ multiplex PCR, while TCRdb's copy carries only in-frame clones and drops some. The sample includes roughly 90,000 clones, under 95% seen only once; the top ten take around 1.2%. The material sequenced was PBMCs. Receptor source: a woman aged 25-40 years in good health and CMV-seropositive. Each CDR3 is given with its conserved first and last residue. D genes are given only for firm matches. Clone size is given for some rows only: seen once, a few or many times, or a class if the clone is expanded.

d_gene: TRBD2
abundance: once
j_gene: TRBJ2-7
v_gene: TRBV7-2
len: 15
CDR3nt: TGTGCCAGCAGCGATAGGACTAGCGCTCCCTACGAGCAGTACTTC
CDR3aa: CASSDRTSAPYEQYF

d_gene: NA
abundance: NA
j_gene: TRBJ2-3
v_gene: TRBV7-2
len: 15
CDR3nt: TGTGCCAGCAGCTTACCGTCCAGGGTTTCAGATACGCAGTATTTT
CDR3aa: CASSLPSRVSDTQYF

d_gene: TRBD2
abundance: NA
j_gene: TRBJ2-1
v_gene: TRBV19
len: 15
CDR3nt: TGTGCCAGTATGGCGGGAGGGGCGCCGTACAATGAGCAGTTCTTC
CDR3aa: CASMAGGAPYNEQFF

d_gene: NA
abundance: NA
j_gene: TRBJ1-3
v_gene: TRBV30
len: 14
CDR3nt: TGTGCCTGGAGTAGATCGGGTATCGGAAACACCATATATTTT
CDR3aa: CAWSRSGIGNTIYF

d_gene: NA
abundance: NA
j_gene: TRBJ2-7
v_gene: TRBV28
len: 16
CDR3nt: TGTGCCAGCAGTTTCTCCTTCAGGCAACCAGGCTACGAGCAGTACTTC
CDR3aa: CASSFSFRQPGYEQYF

d_gene: NA
abundance: NA
j_gene: TRBJ2-7
v_gene: TRBV6-1
len: 19
CDR3nt: TGTGCCAGCAGTGATAACGGGGGCGGATGGAAGCGGGAATCCTACGAGCAGTACTTC
CDR3aa: CASSDNGGGWKRESYEQYF

d_gene: TRBD1
abundance: NA
j_gene: TRBJ2-5
v_gene: TRBV18
len: 14
CDR3nt: TGTGCCAGCTCACACGACAGGGGGACGGAGACCCAGTACTTC
CDR3aa: CASSHDRGTETQYF

d_gene: NA
abundance: NA
j_gene: TRBJ2-5
v_gene: TRBV28
len: 17
CDR3nt: TGTGCCAGCGCAATGCACCCCAGGGGCCGGTTGGTAGAGACCCAGTACTTC
CDR3aa: CASAMHPRGRLVETQYF

d_gene: TRBD2
abundance: NA
j_gene: TRBJ2-1
v_gene: TRBV11-2
len: 18
CDR3nt: TGTGCCAGCAGCTTACTGGGACTACGTGAAGGCACCTACAATGAGCAGTTCTTC
CDR3aa: CASSLLGLREGTYNEQFF

d_gene: NA
abundance: once
j_gene: TRBJ1-2
v_gene: TRBV28
len: 15
CDR3nt: TGTGCCAGCAGTTTACTCCGCCGCGGAAACTATGGCTACACCTTC
CDR3aa: CASSLLRRGNYGYTF

d_gene: NA
abundance: NA
j_gene: TRBJ1-2
v_gene: TRBV10-3
len: 13
CDR3nt: TGTGCCATCAGTGAGATGGCGGGGTATGGCTACACCTTC
CDR3aa: CAISEMAGYGYTF

d_gene: NA
abundance: NA
j_gene: TRBJ2-1
v_gene: TRBV6-1
len: 16
CDR3nt: TGTGCCAGCAGTGAAGCGGACACTGCTCTCTACAATGAGCAGTTCTTC
CDR3aa: CASSEADTALYNEQFF

d_gene: NA
abundance: NA
j_gene: TRBJ1-2
v_gene: TRBV19
len: 13
CDR3nt: TGTGCCAGCGGCGGTGGATTCAACTATGGCTACACCTTC
CDR3aa: CASGGGFNYGYTF

d_gene: TRBD2
abundance: NA
j_gene: TRBJ2-1
v_gene: TRBV19
len: 16
CDR3nt: TGTGCCAGTAGTATCGGCTTAGCGGGCTCCTACAATGAGCAGTTCTTC
CDR3aa: CASSIGLAGSYNEQFF

d_gene: NA
abundance: NA
j_gene: TRBJ2-7
v_gene: TRBV19
len: 15
CDR3nt: TGTGCCAGTAGTATCGAGGACTCCTCTCCCTACGAGCAGTACTTC
CDR3aa: CASSIEDSSPYEQYF

d_gene: NA
abundance: NA
j_gene: TRBJ2-2
v_gene: TRBV7-2
len: 13
CDR3nt: TGTGCCAGCAGCCCCAGCGGACTCGGGGAGCTGTTTTTT
CDR3aa: CASSPSGLGELFF

d_gene: NA
abundance: NA
j_gene: TRBJ2-3
v_gene: TRBV28
len: 14
CDR3nt: TGTGCCAGCAGCCCACGGGGGATCACAGATACGCAGTATTTT
CDR3aa: CASSPRGITDTQYF

d_gene: TRBD2
abundance: once
j_gene: TRBJ2-1
v_gene: TRBV10-1
len: 16
CDR3nt: TGCGCCAGCAGTAAGACGGGTAGCGGGATTGAAAATGAGCAGTTCTTC
CDR3aa: CASSKTGSGIENEQFF

d_gene: NA
abundance: NA
j_gene: TRBJ2-7
v_gene: TRBV28
len: 15
CDR3nt: TGTGCCAGCAGTTTATCAGGGGTGATCAACTACGAGCAGTACTTC
CDR3aa: CASSLSGVINYEQYF

d_gene: TRBD1
abundance: NA
j_gene: TRBJ2-2
v_gene: TRBV6-1
len: 16
CDR3nt: TGTGCCAGCAGTGGTGGAGTGACAGGGGTGGCCGGGGAGCTGTTTTTT
CDR3aa: CASSGGVTGVAGELFF

d_gene: TRBD2
abundance: NA
j_gene: TRBJ2-3
v_gene: TRBV6-5
len: 16
CDR3nt: TGTGCCAGCAGTTCCCTAGCGGGAGGGCGCCAAGATACGCAGTATTTT
CDR3aa: CASSSLAGGRQDTQYF

d_gene: NA
abundance: NA
j_gene: TRBJ2-5
v_gene: TRBV20-1
len: 11
CDR3nt: TGCAGTGCTAGAGCCGGGGAGACCCAGTACTTC
CDR3aa: CSARAGETQYF

d_gene: TRBD2
abundance: NA
j_gene: TRBJ2-7
v_gene: TRBV7-2
len: 15
CDR3nt: TGTGCCAGCAGCTTAGGGGGGGGAAACAACTACGAGCAGTACTTC
CDR3aa: CASSLGGGNNYEQYF

d_gene: TRBD1
abundance: NA
j_gene: TRBJ1-2
v_gene: TRBV28
len: 16
CDR3nt: TGTGCCAGCAGTTTAGGGGGGACAGGGCAGTTGGGTGGCTACACCTTC
CDR3aa: CASSLGGTGQLGGYTF

d_gene: TRBD1
abundance: NA
j_gene: TRBJ1-1
v_gene: TRBV2
len: 15
CDR3nt: TGTGCCAGCAGTGAAGACAGGGGAATGAACACTGAAGCTTTCTTT
CDR3aa: CASSEDRGMNTEAFF

d_gene: TRBD2
abundance: NA
j_gene: TRBJ2-7
v_gene: TRBV7-2
len: 16
CDR3nt: TGTGCCAGCAGCTTAGTTGTGCTAGCGGGGAACTACGAGCAGTACTTC
CDR3aa: CASSLVVLAGNYEQYF

d_gene: TRBD1
abundance: once
j_gene: TRBJ2-7
v_gene: TRBV29-1
len: 14
CDR3nt: TGCAGCGTTGAAGTTGACAGGGACTCCTACGAGCAGTACTTC
CDR3aa: CSVEVDRDSYEQYF

d_gene: TRBD1
abundance: NA
j_gene: TRBJ2-3
v_gene: TRBV14
len: 15
CDR3nt: TGTGCCAGCAGCCAAAGGACAGGGATGACAGATACGCAGTATTTT
CDR3aa: CASSQRTGMTDTQYF

d_gene: NA
abundance: once
j_gene: TRBJ2-3
v_gene: TRBV28
len: 15
CDR3nt: TGTGCCAGCAGAGCTAGGGGTTCCTACACAGATACGCAGTATTTT
CDR3aa: CASRARGSYTDTQYF

d_gene: NA
abundance: NA
j_gene: TRBJ1-1
v_gene: TRBV11-2
len: 15
CDR3nt: TGTGCCAGCAGCTTAGTCGGGGGAGGTGGCACTGAAGCTTTCTTT
CDR3aa: CASSLVGGGGTEAFF

d_gene: TRBD2
abundance: NA
j_gene: TRBJ2-1
v_gene: TRBV19
len: 15
CDR3nt: TGTGCCAGTATTCGAGCGGGAGGGCCTAGGGATGAGCAGTTCTTC
CDR3aa: CASIRAGGPRDEQFF

d_gene: NA
abundance: NA
j_gene: TRBJ2-1
v_gene: TRBV19
len: 16
CDR3nt: TGTGCCAGTAGTTCACTCCCTACGACAGGACAACAGGAGCAGTTCTTC
CDR3aa: CASSSLPTTGQQEQFF

d_gene: TRBD1
abundance: once
j_gene: TRBJ1-5
v_gene: TRBV30
len: 15
CDR3nt: TGTGCCTGGAGCCTCAGGGGGAGGTTTAACCAGCCCCAGCATTTT
CDR3aa: CAWSLRGRFNQPQHF

d_gene: NA
abundance: NA
j_gene: TRBJ2-3
v_gene: TRBV2
len: 14
CDR3nt: TGTGCCAGCAGTGGGGGGCTAGGCACAGATACGCAGTATTTT
CDR3aa: CASSGGLGTDTQYF

d_gene: NA
abundance: NA
j_gene: TRBJ1-3
v_gene: TRBV7-9
len: 15
CDR3nt: TGTGCCAGCAGCTTACTGGTTGAGTCTGGAAACACCATATATTTT
CDR3aa: CASSLLVESGNTIYF

d_gene: TRBD2
abundance: NA
j_gene: TRBJ2-7
v_gene: TRBV27
len: 18
CDR3nt: TGTGCCAGCAGTTCTACCGGGACTAGCGGGATTCCTGGGGGCGAGCAGTACTTC
CDR3aa: CASSSTGTSGIPGGEQYF

d_gene: TRBD2
abundance: NA
j_gene: TRBJ2-5
v_gene: TRBV7-2
len: 16
CDR3nt: TGTGCCAGCAGCTGGCCGAGGGCTAGCGGACAAGAGACCCAGTACTTC
CDR3aa: CASSWPRASGQETQYF

d_gene: NA
abundance: NA
j_gene: TRBJ2-6
v_gene: TRBV7-2
len: 15
CDR3nt: TGTGCCAGCAGCCCCCAGGTCTCTGGGGCCAACGTCCTGACTTTC
CDR3aa: CASSPQVSGANVLTF

d_gene: TRBD1
abundance: NA
j_gene: TRBJ1-2
v_gene: TRBV5-6
len: 15
CDR3nt: TGTGCCAGCAGCCTGACCCCCGGGACAGGCCAGCGCTACACCTTC
CDR3aa: CASSLTPGTGQRYTF

d_gene: NA
abundance: NA
j_gene: TRBJ1-2
v_gene: TRBV5-4
len: 14
CDR3nt: TGTGCCAGCAGCTTGGAATCAACAGGGTATGGCTACACCTTC
CDR3aa: CASSLESTGYGYTF

d_gene: NA
abundance: NA
j_gene: TRBJ1-1
v_gene: TRBV5-4
len: 11
CDR3nt: TGTGCCAGCAGGGAGGGTAGTGAAGCTTTCTTT
CDR3aa: CASREGSEAFF

d_gene: NA
abundance: once
j_gene: TRBJ2-2
v_gene: TRBV4-1
len: 13
CDR3nt: TGCGCCAGCAGCCGCGGTGATGTTCGGGAGCTGTTTTTT
CDR3aa: CASSRGDVRELFF

d_gene: TRBD1
abundance: NA
j_gene: TRBJ1-2
v_gene: TRBV30
len: 13
CDR3nt: TGTGCCTGGAGAGCCGACAGGGGCTATGGCTACACCTTC
CDR3aa: CAWRADRGYGYTF

d_gene: TRBD1
abundance: once
j_gene: TRBJ1-2
v_gene: TRBV4-1
len: 14
CDR3nt: TGCGCCAGCAGCCAAACCGGGACAGGGAGAAAGTACACCTTC
CDR3aa: CASSQTGTGRKYTF

d_gene: TRBD1
abundance: NA
j_gene: TRBJ2-6
v_gene: TRBV4-3
len: 19
CDR3nt: TGCGCCAGCAGCCAAGATTGGGGGACAGGTCTCTCTGGGGCCAACGTCCTGACTTTC
CDR3aa: CASSQDWGTGLSGANVLTF

d_gene: TRBD1
abundance: NA
j_gene: TRBJ2-3
v_gene: TRBV5-1
len: 13
CDR3nt: TGCGCCAGCACCATCAGGGGGACAGATACGCAGTATTTT
CDR3aa: CASTIRGTDTQYF

d_gene: TRBD1
abundance: NA
j_gene: TRBJ2-7
v_gene: TRBV27
len: 15
CDR3nt: TGTGCCAGCAGTTTACAGGGGGCGCAGTACTACGAGCAGTACTTC
CDR3aa: CASSLQGAQYYEQYF

d_gene: TRBD1
abundance: NA
j_gene: TRBJ1-1
v_gene: TRBV5-4
len: 14
CDR3nt: TGTGCCAGCAGGGTAACAGGGGGGAACACTGAAGCTTTCTTT
CDR3aa: CASRVTGGNTEAFF

d_gene: TRBD2
abundance: NA
j_gene: TRBJ2-7
v_gene: TRBV6-6
len: 12
CDR3nt: TGTGCCAGCAGGGGACTAACCTACGAGCAGTACTTC
CDR3aa: CASRGLTYEQYF

d_gene: NA
abundance: NA
j_gene: TRBJ2-2
v_gene: TRBV29-1
len: 12
CDR3nt: TGCAGCGCATTCAGGAACACCGGGGAGCTGTTTTTT
CDR3aa: CSAFRNTGELFF

d_gene: NA
abundance: NA
j_gene: TRBJ1-4
v_gene: TRBV6-5
len: 12
CDR3nt: TGTGCCAGCAGTACAGGAGTTGAAAAACTGTTTTTT
CDR3aa: CASSTGVEKLFF

d_gene: TRBD2
abundance: NA
j_gene: TRBJ2-5
v_gene: TRBV5-8
len: 15
CDR3nt: TGTGCCAGCAGCTTGGGTCTGCTAGCGGAAGAGACCCAGTACTTC
CDR3aa: CASSLGLLAEETQYF

d_gene: NA
abundance: NA
j_gene: TRBJ2-7
v_gene: TRBV7-8
len: 15
CDR3nt: TGTGCCAGCAGCCCTTTGCGGGACAGCCCCTACGAGCAGTACTTC
CDR3aa: CASSPLRDSPYEQYF

d_gene: TRBD2
abundance: NA
j_gene: TRBJ2-7
v_gene: TRBV2
len: 15
CDR3nt: TGTGCCAGCAGCGGGGAGAGCGGGAGCCCCTACGAGCAGTACTTC
CDR3aa: CASSGESGSPYEQYF

d_gene: TRBD1
abundance: NA
j_gene: TRBJ1-4
v_gene: TRBV2
len: 14
CDR3nt: TGTGCCAGCAACCCGGGACAGGAGAATGAAAAACTGTTTTTT
CDR3aa: CASNPGQENEKLFF

d_gene: TRBD2
abundance: once
j_gene: TRBJ2-1
v_gene: TRBV11-2
len: 17
CDR3nt: TGTGCCAGCAGCTTAGGTTCAGGACTAGCGGGACTCAATGAGCAGTTCTTC
CDR3aa: CASSLGSGLAGLNEQFF

d_gene: TRBD2
abundance: once
j_gene: TRBJ2-1
v_gene: TRBV5-1
len: 17
CDR3nt: TGCGCCAGCAGCTTGCCCCTTAGCGGGAGTTCCTACAATGAGCAGTTCTTC
CDR3aa: CASSLPLSGSSYNEQFF